This T cell receptor (beta chain) is from a study of identical twins. The CDR3 loop spans 13 amino acids. Trimming stripped 8 bases from V and 6 bases from J, with 16 bases between. TCRdb redid the calling of the 5' RACE reads with MiXCR, one entry per CDR3 protein. The data show 200,000 to 250,000 distinct CDR3 sequences, with approximately 7.1% seen just once and 14% to 15% held by the top ten. This clonotype occurred many times. As yet, its antigen is unknown. The study, taken as a whole, reports: The authors noted that invariant MAIT and iNKT cells could partly confound zero-insertion analyses.

This sample also belongs to another study, concerning T cells expressing NK-cell markers.

The clonotype comes from a woman under 30 in good health. The J gene is TRBJ1-1, the V gene TRBV12-3 or TRBV12-4; no clear D. Specimen: CD8+ T cells sorted from blood. Written as DNA, the CDR3 is TGTGCCAGCGGCGCCGGGCCGAGCGCTGAAGCTTTCTTT. This sequence encodes CASGAGPSAEAFF.